The rows below give T cell receptor beta chains drawn from one sample of a study of blood T cell repertoires in COVID-19. Generated by immunoSEQ multiplex PCR, the TCRdb table keeps only in-frame clones and is missing some. The table has 350,000 to 550,000 clones, roughly 91% seen once; the top ten hold around 4.5%. Sequencing used peripheral blood. These TCRs come from a woman younger than 45 with acute or convalescent COVID-19. CDR3s include the opening cysteine and the closing phenylalanine or tryptophan. D genes are given only for firm matches. The size entry is marked missing in some rows and otherwise reads once, few, many or a size class.

clone_size,j_call,v_call,d_call,cdr3_nt,cdr3_aa
-,TRBJ1-1,TRBV19,-,TGTGCCAGTAGTAACAGGGTGGCGGACACTGAAGCTTTCTTT,CASSNRVADTEAFF
-,TRBJ2-7,TRBV6-2/TRBV6-3,TRBD1,TGTGCCAGCAGCTTCCTAGACAGGGGACTTAACGAGCAGTACTTC,CASSFLDRGLNEQYF
-,TRBJ2-5,TRBV10-2,TRBD2,TGCGCCACAATGGGGGGGAGCGGGGGGTTAGAAGAGACCCAGTACTTC,CATMGGSGGLEETQYF
-,TRBJ2-1,TRBV7-9,-,TGTGCCAGCAGCTTAGTCCAGGGATACAATGAGCAGTTCTTC,CASSLVQGYNEQFF
-,TRBJ2-3,TRBV7-3,-,TGTGCCAGCAGCCAAGGGCTCCGGGGTGCAGATACGCAGTATTTT,CASSQGLRGADTQYF
-,TRBJ2-7,TRBV11-3,TRBD1,TGTGCCAGCTCCCTAAAGGGGGCGGACGAGCAGTACTTC,CASSLKGADEQYF
-,TRBJ1-2,TRBV3-1/TRBV3-2,TRBD1,TGTGCCAGCAGCCAAGATCCCCAGGGGGAACTTTATGGCTACACCTTC,CASSQDPQGELYGYTF
once,TRBJ2-7,TRBV4-1,TRBD2,TGCGCCAGCAGCCTCGGACTAGCGGTCGAGCAGTACTTC,CASSLGLAVEQYF
-,TRBJ1-2,TRBV30,TRBD1,TGTGCCTGGAGGGGCAGGGACAGGCCTTCTAACTATGGCTACACCTTC,CAWRGRDRPSNYGYTF
once,TRBJ1-1,TRBV19,-,TGTGCCAGTAGTGCCAAGAGGAACACTGAAGCTTTCTTT,CASSAKRNTEAFF
-,TRBJ2-3,TRBV14,TRBD1,TGTGCCAGCAGCCAAGGAAATGACAGGGGGCGTGCAGATACGCAGTATTTT,CASSQGNDRGRADTQYF
once,TRBJ1-2,TRBV19,-,TGTGCCAGTAGTATGGAGAGGGTTGGAGGCTACACCTTC,CASSMERVGGYTF
-,TRBJ2-3,TRBV24-1,TRBD1,TGTGCCACCAGTGAGGGACAGAGCACAGATACGCAGTATTTT,CATSEGQSTDTQYF
-,TRBJ2-5,TRBV5-8,TRBD1,TGTGCCAGCAGCTCGGGACAGACGGTGGAGACCCAGTACTTC,CASSSGQTVETQYF
-,TRBJ1-4,TRBV14,-,TGTGCCAGCAGCCAAGATAAATCGTATGAAAAACTGTTTTTT,CASSQDKSYEKLFF
-,TRBJ2-1,TRBV2,TRBD1,TGTGCCAGCAGTGCGACAGGGACCACCCACAATGAGCAGTTCTTC,CASSATGTTHNEQFF
-,TRBJ2-5,TRBV4-1,TRBD1,TGCGCCAGCAGCCAAGAATGGACAGGTCAAGAGACCCAGTACTTC,CASSQEWTGQETQYF
-,TRBJ1-2,TRBV5-4,-,TGTGCCAGCAGCTTGGGAGGGAGGGGGGATGGCTACACCTTC,CASSLGGRGDGYTF
-,TRBJ1-3,TRBV19,-,TGTGCCAGTGTCAGTAATAGGGGGGGATTAGCTGGAAACACCATATATTTT,CASVSNRGGLAGNTIYF
once,TRBJ1-6,TRBV2,-,TGTGCCAGCAGCTCTCAGGGACACCAAAATAATTCACCCCTCCACTTT,CASSSQGHQNNSPLHF
-,TRBJ1-2,TRBV4-1,-,TGCGCCACATCTCAGGGCGACAGCGCGGCTAACTATGGCTACACCTTC,CATSQGDSAANYGYTF
-,TRBJ2-3,TRBV7-8,TRBD2,TGTGCCAGCAGCTCAATTCGGGGGGGGTACACAGATACGCAGTATTTT,CASSSIRGGYTDTQYF
-,TRBJ2-1,TRBV28,TRBD2,TGTGCCAGCAGTTTATTGGTTAGCGGGGGCTACAATGAGCAGTTCTTC,CASSLLVSGGYNEQFF
-,TRBJ1-1,TRBV6-2/TRBV6-3,-,TGTGCCAGCAGTGATTCAGGGGCTGAGTATGATGAAGCTTTCTTT,CASSDSGAEYDEAFF
-,TRBJ2-1,TRBV6-1,TRBD2,TGTGCCAGCAGTGATAGCGGGGGACTATACAATGAGCAGTTCTTC,CASSDSGGLYNEQFF
-,TRBJ1-4,TRBV5-4,-,TGTGCCAGCAGCTTGCGCCAGCGTAATGAAAAACTGTTTTTT,CASSLRQRNEKLFF